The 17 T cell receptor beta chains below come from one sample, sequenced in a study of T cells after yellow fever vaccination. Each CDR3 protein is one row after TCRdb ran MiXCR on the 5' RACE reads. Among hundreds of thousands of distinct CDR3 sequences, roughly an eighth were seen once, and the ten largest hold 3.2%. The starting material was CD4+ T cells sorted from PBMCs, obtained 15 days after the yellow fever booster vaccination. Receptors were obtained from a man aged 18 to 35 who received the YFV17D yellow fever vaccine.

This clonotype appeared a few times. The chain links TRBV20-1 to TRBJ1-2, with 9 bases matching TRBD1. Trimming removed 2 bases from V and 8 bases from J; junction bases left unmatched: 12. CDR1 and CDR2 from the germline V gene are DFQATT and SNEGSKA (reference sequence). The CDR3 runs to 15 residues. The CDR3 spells CSARPLTGGWLGYTF. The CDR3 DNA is TGCAGTGCTAGACCCCTAACAGGGGGCTGGTTGGGCTACACCTTC.

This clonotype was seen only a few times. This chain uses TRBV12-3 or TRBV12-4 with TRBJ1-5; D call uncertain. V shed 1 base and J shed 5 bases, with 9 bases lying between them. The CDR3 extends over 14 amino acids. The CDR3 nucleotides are TGTGCCAGCAGTTTAGATCCGATGTATCAGCCCCAGCATTTT. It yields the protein CASSLDPMYQPQHF.

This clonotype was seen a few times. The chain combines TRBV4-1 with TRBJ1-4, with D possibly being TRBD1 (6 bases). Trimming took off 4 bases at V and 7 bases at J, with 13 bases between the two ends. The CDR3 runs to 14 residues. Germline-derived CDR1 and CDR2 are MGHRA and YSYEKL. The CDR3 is CASSPLGQLEKLFF. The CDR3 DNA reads TGCGCCAGCAGCCCTCTCGGACAGCTTGAAAAACTGTTTTTT.

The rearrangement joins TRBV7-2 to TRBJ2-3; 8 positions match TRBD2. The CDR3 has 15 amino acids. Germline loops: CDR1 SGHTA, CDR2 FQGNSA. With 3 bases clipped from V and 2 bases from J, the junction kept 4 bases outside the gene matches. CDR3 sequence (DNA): TGTGCCAGCAGCTTCCAGCGGGGGACCACAGATACGCAGTATTTT. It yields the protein CASSFQRGTTDTQYF.

CDR3 sequence: CASTGISYNEQFF. The CDR3 DNA reads as TGTGCCAGCACGGGGATCTCCTACAATGAGCAGTTCTTC. The V gene is TRBV2, the J gene TRBJ2-1; TRBD2 is a possible D gene (5 bases). The CDR3 contains 13 residues. The V gene's germline CDR1 is SNHLY and CDR2 FYNNEI. The V end lost 7 bases, the J end lost 0 bases, and 7 bases lay between the germline ends. The whole variable domain, remainder taken from reference TRBV2 and TRBJ2-1, is EPEVTQTPSHQVTQMGQEVILRCVPISNHLYFYWYRQILGQKVEFLVSFYNNEISEKSEIFDDQFSVERPDGSNFTLKIRSTKLEDSAMYFCASTGISYNEQFFGPGTRLTVL.

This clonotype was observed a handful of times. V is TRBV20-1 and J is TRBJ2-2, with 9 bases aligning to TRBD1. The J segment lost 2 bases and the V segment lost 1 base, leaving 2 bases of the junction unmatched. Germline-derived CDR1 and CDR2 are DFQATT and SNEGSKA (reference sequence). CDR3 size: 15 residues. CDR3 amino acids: CSARATGGNTGELFF. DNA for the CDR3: TGCAGTGCTAGAGCAACAGGGGGCAACACCGGGGAGCTGTTTTTT.

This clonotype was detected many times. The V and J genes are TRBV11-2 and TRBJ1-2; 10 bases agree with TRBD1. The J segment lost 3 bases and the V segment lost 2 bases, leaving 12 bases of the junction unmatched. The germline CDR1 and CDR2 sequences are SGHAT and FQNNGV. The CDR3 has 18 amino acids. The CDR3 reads CASSLLYRTGGRDYGYTF. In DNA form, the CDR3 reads TGTGCCAGCAGCTTACTTTACAGGACAGGGGGTAGGGACTATGGCTACACCTTC.

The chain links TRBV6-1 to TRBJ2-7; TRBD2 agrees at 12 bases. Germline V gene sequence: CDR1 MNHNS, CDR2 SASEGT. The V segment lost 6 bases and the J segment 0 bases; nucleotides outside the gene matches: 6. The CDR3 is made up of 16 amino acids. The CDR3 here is CASSHRLAGDSYEQYV. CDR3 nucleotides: TGTGCCAGCAGCCATCGACTAGCGGGGGACTCCTACGAGCAGTACGTC.

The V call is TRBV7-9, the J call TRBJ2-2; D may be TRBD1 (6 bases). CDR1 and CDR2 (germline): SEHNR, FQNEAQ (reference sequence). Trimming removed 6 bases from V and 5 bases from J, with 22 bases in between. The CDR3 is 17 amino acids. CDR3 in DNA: TGTGCCAGCAGGGGTCAATTCCGAGGGGGTGAGACCGGGGAGCTGTTTTTT. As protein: CASRGQFRGGETGELFF.

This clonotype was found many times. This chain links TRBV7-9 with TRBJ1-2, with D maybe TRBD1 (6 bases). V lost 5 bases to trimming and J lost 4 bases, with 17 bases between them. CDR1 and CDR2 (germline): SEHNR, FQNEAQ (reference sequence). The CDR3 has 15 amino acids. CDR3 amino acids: CASSQNLRGIYGYTF. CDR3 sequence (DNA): TGTGCCAGCAGCCAAAACCTCAGGGGTATCTATGGCTACACCTTC.

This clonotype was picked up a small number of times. For the CDR3, the DNA is TGCGCCAGCAGCAATTCGCCGGGACAGTCTTCACCCCTCCACTTT. Translated: CASSNSPGQSSPLHF. The chain recombines TRBV5-1 with TRBJ1-6; TRBD1 matches at 7 bases. Germline V gene data show CDR1 as SGHRS and CDR2 as YFSETQ. Trimming at V came to 4 bases and at J to 9 bases, leaving 10 bases not matched to a gene. CDR3 size: 15 residues.

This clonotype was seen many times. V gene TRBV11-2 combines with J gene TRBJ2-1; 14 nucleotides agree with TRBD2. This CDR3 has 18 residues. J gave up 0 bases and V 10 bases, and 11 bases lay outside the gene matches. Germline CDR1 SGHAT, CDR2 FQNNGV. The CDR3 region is CATTGLAGAESSYNEQFF. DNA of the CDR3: TGTGCCACCACGGGACTAGCGGGGGCCGAGAGCTCCTACAATGAGCAGTTCTTC.

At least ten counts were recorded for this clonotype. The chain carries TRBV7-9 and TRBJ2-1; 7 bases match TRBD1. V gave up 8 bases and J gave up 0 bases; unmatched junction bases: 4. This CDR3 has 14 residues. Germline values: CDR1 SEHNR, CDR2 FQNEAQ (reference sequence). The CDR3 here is CASGSGGSYNEQFF. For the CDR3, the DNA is TGTGCCAGCGGATCAGGGGGCTCCTACAATGAGCAGTTCTTC.

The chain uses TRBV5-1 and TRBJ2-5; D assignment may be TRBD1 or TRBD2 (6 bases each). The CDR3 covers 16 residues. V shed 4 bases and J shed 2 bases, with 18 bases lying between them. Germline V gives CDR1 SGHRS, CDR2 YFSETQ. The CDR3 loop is CASSIPTGGTQETQYF. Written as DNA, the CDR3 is TGCGCCAGCAGCATCCCGACAGGAGGGACTCAAGAGACCCAGTACTTC.

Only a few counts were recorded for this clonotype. CDR3 residues: CASSAGREQPQHF. As DNA, the CDR3 is TGTGCCAGCTCAGCCGGGCGAGAGCAGCCCCAGCATTTT. The chain combines TRBV18 with TRBJ1-5, with D hard to call. The CDR3 covers 13 residues. From germline, CDR1 is KGHSH and CDR2 LQKENI. Deletions cut 5 bases from V and 7 bases from J, with 12 bases between.

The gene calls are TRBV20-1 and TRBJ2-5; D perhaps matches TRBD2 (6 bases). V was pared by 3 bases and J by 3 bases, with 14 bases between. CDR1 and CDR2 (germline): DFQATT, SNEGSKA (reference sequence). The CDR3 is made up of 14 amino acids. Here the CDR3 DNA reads TGCAGTGCTAGTGGGGGAGGTGGGAAAGAGACCCAGTACTTC. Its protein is CSASGGGGKETQYF.

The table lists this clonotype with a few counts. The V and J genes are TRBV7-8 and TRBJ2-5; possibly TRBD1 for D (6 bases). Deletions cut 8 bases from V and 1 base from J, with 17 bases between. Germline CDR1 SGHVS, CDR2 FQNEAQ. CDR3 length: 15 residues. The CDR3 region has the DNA TGTGCCAGCCTTCCGTTGGGGGCGTCCCAAGAGACCCAGTACTTC. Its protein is CASLPLGASQETQYF.